This entry lists 8 T cell receptor beta chains sequenced from one sample in a study of blood T cell repertoires in COVID-19. Measured with immunoSEQ multiplex PCR; TCRdb has only the in-frame clones, and not every one. Altogether some 130,000 clones are present, 75% to 85% being singletons, with the ten largest covering roughly a fifth. The sequenced sample was peripheral blood. The receptors were sampled from an older man with acute or convalescent COVID-19.

This clone has a handful of counts. V gene TRBV15 combines with J gene TRBJ2-5; 8 bases align to TRBD2. Germline V gives CDR1 LNHNV, CDR2 YYDKDF (reference sequence). The CDR3 runs 14 residues. Losses at the gene ends were 5 bases for V and 5 bases for J; bases not matched to a gene: 7. The CDR3 reads CATSDRGGAETQYF. Written as DNA, the CDR3 is TGTGCCACCAGCGATCGGGGGGGCGCGGAGACCCAGTACTTC.

This clone showed up just a few times. The genes are TRBV2 and TRBJ2-3; D call uncertain. The CDR3 loop spans 14 amino acids. V lost 2 bases and J lost 2, with 8 bases in between. Germline V CDR1 and CDR2: SNHLY, FYNNEI. CDR3 residues: CASSEFLSTDTQYF. The CDR3, as DNA: TGTGCCAGCAGTGAATTTTTATCCACAGATACGCAGTATTTT.

V gene TRBV5-1 combines with J gene TRBJ2-5; 10 bases match TRBD2. The CDR3 consists of 15 residues. Trimming cost V 6 bases and J 0 bases; bases outside gene matches: 5. Per germline, CDR1 SGHRS and CDR2 YFSETQ. The CDR3 region is CASTRTSGNQETQYF. CDR3 bases: TGCGCCAGCACCCGGACTAGCGGAAACCAAGAGACCCAGTACTTC. The whole variable domain, filled in from reference TRBV5-1 and TRBJ2-5, reads KAGVTQTPRYLIKTRGQQVTLSCSPISGHRSVSWYQQTPGQGLQFLFEYFSETQRNKGNFPGRFSGRQFSNSRSEMNVSTLELGDSALYLCASTRTSGNQETQYFGPGTRLLVL.

CDR3 loop: CASSPEGGGYNSPLHF. The CDR3 DNA reads TGTGCCAGCTCACCCGAGGGAGGTGGATATAATTCACCCCTCCACTTT. V usage is TRBV18 and J usage is TRBJ1-6; D ambiguous. The germline V gene has CDR1 KGHSH and CDR2 LQKENI. Between the trimmed V and J ends, which lost 3 bases and 4 bases, there was a span of 13 bases. The CDR3 extends over 16 amino acids.

V usage is TRBV5-1 and J usage is TRBJ2-7, with D perhaps TRBD1 (6 bases). Trimming took off 0 bases at V and 4 bases at J, with 14 bases between the two ends. This CDR3 is 15 amino acids long. Germline V gives CDR1 SGHRS, CDR2 YFSETQ. The CDR3 loop reads CASSLAAGQIYEQYF. In DNA form, the CDR3 reads TGCGCCAGCAGCTTGGCCGCCGGACAGATATACGAGCAGTACTTC.

Many counts were recorded for this clone. In nucleotides, the CDR3 is TGTGCCAGCTCACAGCGGACAGGGGGGCAAGAGACCCAGTACTTC. This sequence encodes CASSQRTGGQETQYF. The V gene is TRBV18, the J gene TRBJ2-5, with TRBD1 matching over 10 bases. In germline, CDR1 is KGHSH, CDR2 LQKENI. V was pared by 4 bases and J by 2 bases, with 4 bases of the junction left unmatched. The CDR3 contains 15 residues. The full variable domain, its missing parts supplied by reference TRBV18 and TRBJ2-5, is NAGVMQNPRHLVRRRGQEARLRCSPMKGHSHVYWYRQLPEEGLKFMVYLQKENIIDESGMPKERFSAEFPKEGPSILRIQQVVRGDSAAYFCASSQRTGGQETQYFGPGTRLLVL.

V gene TRBV2 combines with J gene TRBJ2-7, with D possibly being TRBD2 (6 bases). Germline loops: CDR1 SNHLY, CDR2 FYNNEI. V lost 7 bases and J lost 6, with 13 bases in between. This CDR3 is built from 12 residues. The CDR3 region has the DNA TGTGCCAGCAATACTTTCGGGAGCGAGCAGTACTTC. Its protein product is CASNTFGSEQYF.

This clone was seen just once. The gene calls are TRBV6-5 and TRBJ2-7; 7 bases agree with TRBD2. The CDR3 loop spans 13 amino acids. Trimming cost V 6 bases and J 1 base; bases outside gene matches: 3. From germline, CDR1 is MNHEY and CDR2 SVGAGI. The chain's CDR3 is CASRAGGSYEQYF. The CDR3 DNA follows: TGTGCCAGCAGGGCCGGGGGGTCCTACGAGCAGTACTTC.